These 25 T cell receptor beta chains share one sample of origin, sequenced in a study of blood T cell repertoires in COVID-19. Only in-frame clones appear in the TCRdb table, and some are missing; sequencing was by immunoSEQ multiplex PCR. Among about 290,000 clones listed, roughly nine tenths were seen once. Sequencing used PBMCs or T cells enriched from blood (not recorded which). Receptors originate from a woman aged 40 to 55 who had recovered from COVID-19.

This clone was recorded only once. CDR3: CAWSAGGNEQFF. The CDR3 nucleotides are TGTGCCTGGAGTGCCGGAGGGAATGAGCAGTTCTTC. The gene calls are TRBV30 and TRBJ2-1; tentative D call: TRBD2 (6 bases). V was cut by 1 base and J by 7 bases, with 8 bases left in between. This CDR3 has 12 residues. Germline V CDR1 and CDR2: GTSNPN, SVGIG (reference sequence).

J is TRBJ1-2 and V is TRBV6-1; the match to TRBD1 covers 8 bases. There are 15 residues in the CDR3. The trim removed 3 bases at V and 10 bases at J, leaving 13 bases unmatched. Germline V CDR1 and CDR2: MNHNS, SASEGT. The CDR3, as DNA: TGTGCCAGCAGTGATACAGGCAGGGGGCATAGGGACTACACCTTC. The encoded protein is CASSDTGRGHRDYTF.

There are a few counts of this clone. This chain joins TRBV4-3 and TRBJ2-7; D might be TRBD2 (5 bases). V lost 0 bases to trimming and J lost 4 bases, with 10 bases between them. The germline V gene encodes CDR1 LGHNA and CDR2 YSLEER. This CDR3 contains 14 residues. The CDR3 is CASSQDRGGYEQYF. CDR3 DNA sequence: TGCGCCAGCAGCCAAGATCGGGGTGGTTACGAGCAGTACTTC.

CDR3 sequence: CSASDRGGTEAFF. As DNA, the CDR3 is TGCAGCGCGTCGGACAGGGGGGGAACTGAAGCTTTCTTT. The chain couples TRBV29-1 to TRBJ1-1; 10 positions match TRBD1. This CDR3 spans 13 amino acids. V gave up 7 bases and J gave up 5 bases; unmatched junction bases: 7. Germline V gene data show CDR1 as SQVTM and CDR2 as ANQGSEA.

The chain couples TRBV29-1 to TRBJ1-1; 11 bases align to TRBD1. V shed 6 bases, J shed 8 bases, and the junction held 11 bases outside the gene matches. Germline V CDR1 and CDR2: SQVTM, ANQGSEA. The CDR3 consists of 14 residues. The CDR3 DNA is TGCAGCGTCGTGCGTGCGGGACAGGGGGGGGAAGCTTTCTTT. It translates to CSVVRAGQGGEAFF.

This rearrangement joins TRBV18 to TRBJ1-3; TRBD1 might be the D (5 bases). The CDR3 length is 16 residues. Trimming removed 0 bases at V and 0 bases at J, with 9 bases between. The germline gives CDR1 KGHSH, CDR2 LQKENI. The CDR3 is CASSPPSGHSGNTIYF. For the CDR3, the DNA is TGTGCCAGCTCACCACCGTCAGGACACTCTGGAAACACCATATATTTT.

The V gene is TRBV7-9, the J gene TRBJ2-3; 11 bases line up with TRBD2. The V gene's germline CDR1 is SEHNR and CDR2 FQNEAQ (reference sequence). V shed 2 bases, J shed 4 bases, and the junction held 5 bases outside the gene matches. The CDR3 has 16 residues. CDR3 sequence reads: CASSLSASGGSDTQYF. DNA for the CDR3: TGTGCCAGCAGCTTATCGGCTAGCGGGGGGTCAGATACGCAGTATTTT.

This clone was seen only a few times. CDR3 region: CASSVDSRGTIYGYTF. The CDR3 DNA reads as TGTGCCAGCAGCGTTGACAGTAGGGGGACAATCTATGGCTACACCTTC. This chain connects TRBV9 to TRBJ1-2; D possibly corresponds to TRBD1 (6 bases). Trimming cost V 2 bases and J 4 bases, with 18 bases left between them. Germline V gene sequence: CDR1 SGDLS, CDR2 YYNGEE. The CDR3 covers 16 residues.

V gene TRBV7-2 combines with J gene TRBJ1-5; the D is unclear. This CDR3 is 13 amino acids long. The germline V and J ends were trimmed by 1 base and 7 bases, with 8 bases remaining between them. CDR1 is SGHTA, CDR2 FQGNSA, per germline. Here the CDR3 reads CASSLDYEQPQHF. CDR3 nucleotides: TGTGCCAGCAGCTTAGACTACGAGCAGCCCCAGCATTTT.

Here the CDR3 reads CASSTGQGAVREKLFF. CDR3 in DNA: TGCGCCAGCAGCACCGGACAGGGGGCTGTACGGGAAAAACTGTTTTTT. The chain recombines TRBV5-1 with TRBJ1-4; 11 bases map to TRBD1. CDR1 is SGHRS and CDR2 is YFSETQ in the germline V gene. The ends lost 4 bases at V and 8 bases at J; junction bases unmatched: 10. The CDR3 is 16 residues long.

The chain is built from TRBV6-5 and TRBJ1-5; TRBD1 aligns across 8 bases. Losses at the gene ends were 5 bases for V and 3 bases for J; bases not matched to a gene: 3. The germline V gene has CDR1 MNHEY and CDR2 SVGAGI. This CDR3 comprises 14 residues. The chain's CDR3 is CASSTDRANQPQHF. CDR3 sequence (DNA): TGTGCCAGCAGTACGGACAGGGCCAATCAGCCCCAGCATTTT.

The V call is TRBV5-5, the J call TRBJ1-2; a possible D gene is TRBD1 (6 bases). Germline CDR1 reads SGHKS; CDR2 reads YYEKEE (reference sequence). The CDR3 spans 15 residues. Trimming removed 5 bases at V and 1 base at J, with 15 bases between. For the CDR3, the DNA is TGTGCCAGCAGGCCCGGACAGACTATTAACTATGGCTACACCTTC. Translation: CASRPGQTINYGYTF.

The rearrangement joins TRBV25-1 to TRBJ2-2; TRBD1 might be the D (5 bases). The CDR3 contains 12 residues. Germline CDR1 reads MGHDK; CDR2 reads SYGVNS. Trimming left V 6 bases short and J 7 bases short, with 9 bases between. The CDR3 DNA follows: TGTGCCAGCAGAGGGGCGAACGGGGAGCTGTTTTTT. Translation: CASRGANGELFF.

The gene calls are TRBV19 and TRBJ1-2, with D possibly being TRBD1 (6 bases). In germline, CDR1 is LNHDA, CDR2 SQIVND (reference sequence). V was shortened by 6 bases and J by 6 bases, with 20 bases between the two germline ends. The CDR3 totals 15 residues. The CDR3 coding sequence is TGTGCCAGTAGAAAGATCCCGGACAGAGCGGATGGCTACACCTTC. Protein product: CASRKIPDRADGYTF.

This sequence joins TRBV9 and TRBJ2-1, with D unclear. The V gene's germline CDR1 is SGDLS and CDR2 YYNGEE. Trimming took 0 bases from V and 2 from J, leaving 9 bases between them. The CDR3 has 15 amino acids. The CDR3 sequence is CASSVVTATYNEQFF. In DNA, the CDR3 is TGTGCCAGCAGCGTAGTGACTGCTACCTACAATGAGCAGTTCTTC. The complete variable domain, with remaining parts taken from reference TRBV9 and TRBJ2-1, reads DSGVTQTPKHLITATGQRVTLRCSPRSGDLSVYWYQQSLDQGLQFLIQYYNGEERAKGNILERFSAQQFPDLHSELNLSSLELGDSALYFCASSVVTATYNEQFFGPGTRLTVL.

The CDR3 reads CASSEGPGAWDYTF. CDR3 bases: TGTGCCAGCAGTGAAGGGCCGGGAGCTTGGGACTACACCTTC. The V gene is TRBV6-1, the J gene TRBJ1-2; D gene unclear. This CDR3 has 14 amino acids. V lost 1 base and J 10 bases, leaving 16 bases between the germline ends. Germline-derived CDR1 and CDR2 are MNHNS and SASEGT.

DNA of the CDR3: TGTGCCAGCAGAGGGAAAAGCGGGAGGGGGAATGAGCAGTTCTTC. Translated: CASRGKSGRGNEQFF. The J gene is TRBJ2-1, the V gene TRBV5-4, with 10 bases aligning to TRBD2. V trimming: 5 bases; J trimming: 7 bases; junction bases outside the gene matches: 9. The CDR3 sequence is 15 residues long. The germline V gene encodes CDR1 SGHNT and CDR2 YYREEE (reference sequence).

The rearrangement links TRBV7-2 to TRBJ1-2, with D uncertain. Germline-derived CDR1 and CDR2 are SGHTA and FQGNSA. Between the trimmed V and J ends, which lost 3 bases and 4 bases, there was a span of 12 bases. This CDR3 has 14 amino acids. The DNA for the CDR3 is TGTGCCAGCAGCTTGTCCCTAGACCCCTATGGCTACACCTTC. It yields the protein CASSLSLDPYGYTF.

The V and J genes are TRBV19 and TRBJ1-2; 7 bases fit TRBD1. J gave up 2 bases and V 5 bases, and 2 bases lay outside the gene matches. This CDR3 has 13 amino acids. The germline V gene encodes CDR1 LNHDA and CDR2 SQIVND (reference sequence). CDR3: CASSSGQNYGYTF. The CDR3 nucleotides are TGTGCCAGTAGTTCGGGACAGAACTATGGCTACACCTTC.

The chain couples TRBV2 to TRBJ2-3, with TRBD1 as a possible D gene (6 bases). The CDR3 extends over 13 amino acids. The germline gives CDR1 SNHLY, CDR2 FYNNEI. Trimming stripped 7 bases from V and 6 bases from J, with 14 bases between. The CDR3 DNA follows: TGTGCCAGCAACAGGGACGTAGCGGATACGCAGTATTTT. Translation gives CASNRDVADTQYF. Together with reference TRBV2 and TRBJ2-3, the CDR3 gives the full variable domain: EPEVTQTPSHQVTQMGQEVILRCVPISNHLYFYWYRQILGQKVEFLVSFYNNEISEKSEIFDDQFSVERPDGSNFTLKIRSTKLEDSAMYFCASNRDVADTQYFGPGTRLTVL.

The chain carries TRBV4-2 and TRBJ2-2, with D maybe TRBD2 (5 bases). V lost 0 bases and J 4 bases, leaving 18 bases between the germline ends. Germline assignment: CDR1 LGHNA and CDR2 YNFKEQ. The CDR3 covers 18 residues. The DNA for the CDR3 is TGTGCCAGCAGCCAAGACGCAGGAGGCGCTTTGGGCACCGGGGAGCTGTTTTTT. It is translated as CASSQDAGGALGTGELFF.

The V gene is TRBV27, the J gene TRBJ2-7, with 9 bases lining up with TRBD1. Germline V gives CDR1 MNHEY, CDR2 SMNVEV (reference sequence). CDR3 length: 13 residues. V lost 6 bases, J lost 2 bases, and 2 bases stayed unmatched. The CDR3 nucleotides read TGTGCCAGCAGGCGGACAGGGGCCTACGAGCAGTACTTC. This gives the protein CASRRTGAYEQYF.

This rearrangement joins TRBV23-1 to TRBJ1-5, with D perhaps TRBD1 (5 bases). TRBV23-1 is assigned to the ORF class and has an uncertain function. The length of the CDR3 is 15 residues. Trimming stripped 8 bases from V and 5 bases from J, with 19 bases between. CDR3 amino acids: CASGCGAPADQPQHF. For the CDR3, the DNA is TGCGCCAGCGGCTGCGGGGCCCCAGCAGATCAGCCCCAGCATTTT.

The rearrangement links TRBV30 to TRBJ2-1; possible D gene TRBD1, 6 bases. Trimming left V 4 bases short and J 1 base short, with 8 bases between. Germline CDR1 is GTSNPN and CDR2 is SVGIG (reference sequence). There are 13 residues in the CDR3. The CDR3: CAWTRGSYNEQFF. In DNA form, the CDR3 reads TGTGCCTGGACCAGGGGTTCCTACAATGAGCAGTTCTTC. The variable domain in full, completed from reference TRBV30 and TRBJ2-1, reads SQTIHQWPATLVQPVGSPLSLECTVEGTSNPNLYWYRQAAGRGLQLLFYSVGIGQISSEVPQNLSASRPQDRQFILSSKKLLLSDSGFYLCAWTRGSYNEQFFGPGTRLTVL.

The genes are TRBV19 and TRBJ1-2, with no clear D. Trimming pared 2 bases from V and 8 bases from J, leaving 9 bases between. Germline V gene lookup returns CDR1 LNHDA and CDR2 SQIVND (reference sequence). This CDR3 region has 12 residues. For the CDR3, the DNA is TGTGCCAGTAGTATACAGGATCGGGGCTACACCTTC. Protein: CASSIQDRGYTF. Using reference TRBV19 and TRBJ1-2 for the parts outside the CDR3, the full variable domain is DGGITQSPKYLFRKEGQNVTLSCEQNLNHDAMYWYRQDPGQGLRLIYYSQIVNDFQKGDIAEGYSVSREKKESFPLTVTSAQKNPTAFYLCASSIQDRGYTFGSGTRLTVV.